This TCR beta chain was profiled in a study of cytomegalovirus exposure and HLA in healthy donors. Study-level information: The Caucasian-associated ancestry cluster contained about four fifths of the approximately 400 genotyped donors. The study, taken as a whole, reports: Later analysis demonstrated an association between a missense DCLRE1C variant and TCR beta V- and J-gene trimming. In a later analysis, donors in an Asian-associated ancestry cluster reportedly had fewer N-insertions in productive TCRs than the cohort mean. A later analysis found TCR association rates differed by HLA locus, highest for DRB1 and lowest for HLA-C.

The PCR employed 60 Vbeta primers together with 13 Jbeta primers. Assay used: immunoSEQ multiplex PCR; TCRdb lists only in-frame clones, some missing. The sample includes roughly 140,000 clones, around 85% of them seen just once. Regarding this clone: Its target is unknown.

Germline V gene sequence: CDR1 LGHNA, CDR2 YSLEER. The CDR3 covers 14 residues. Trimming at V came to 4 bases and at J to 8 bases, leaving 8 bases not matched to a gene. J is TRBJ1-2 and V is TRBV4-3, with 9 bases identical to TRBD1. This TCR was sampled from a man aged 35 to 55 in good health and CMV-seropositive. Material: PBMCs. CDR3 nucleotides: TGCGCCAGCAGCCGGACGACAGGGGGAGAGGGCTACACCTTC. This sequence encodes CASSRTTGGEGYTF.